Given below is one TCR beta chain in context. The junction had 8 bases not matched to a gene; V was cut back by 4 bases and J by 3 bases. Germline assignment: CDR1 LNHDA and CDR2 SQIVND (reference sequence). CDR3 length equals 17 residues. These data belong to a study of control samples from healthy donors and cancer patients. Profiled with immunoSEQ multiplex PCR; TCRdb holds only in-frame clones, not every one. The sample lists 70,000 to 90,000 clones, about 90% occurring once. Material: PBMCs. The source is a woman aged 55-69 years with head and neck cancer. The chain is built from TRBV19 and TRBJ2-1; the match to TRBD2 covers 11 bases. The CDR3 nucleotides are TGTGCCAGTAGTACCTATGGGACTAGCGGAGGCTACAATGAGCAGTTCTTC. As protein: CASSTYGTSGGYNEQFF.